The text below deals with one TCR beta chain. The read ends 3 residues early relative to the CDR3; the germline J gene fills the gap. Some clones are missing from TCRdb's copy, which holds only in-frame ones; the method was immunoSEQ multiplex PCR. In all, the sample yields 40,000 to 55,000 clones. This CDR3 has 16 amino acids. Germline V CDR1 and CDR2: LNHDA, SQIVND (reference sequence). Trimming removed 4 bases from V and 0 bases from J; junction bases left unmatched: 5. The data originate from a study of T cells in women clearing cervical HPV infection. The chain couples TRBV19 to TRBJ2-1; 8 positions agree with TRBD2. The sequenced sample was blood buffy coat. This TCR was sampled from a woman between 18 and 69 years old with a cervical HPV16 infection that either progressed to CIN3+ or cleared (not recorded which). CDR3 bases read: TGTGCCAGTAGTAGAGGCGGGGGGAACTCCTACAATGAG. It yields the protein CASSRGGGNSYNE. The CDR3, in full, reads CASSRGGGNSYNEQFF.